This TCR beta chain is drawn from a study of blood T cell repertoires in COVID-19. Study at large: There were acute and convalescent COVID-19 samples, and they came from the United States, Italy and Spain.

V was cut by 3 bases and J by 10 bases, with 17 bases left in between. From germline, CDR1 is SGHDT and CDR2 YYEEEE. The CDR3 spans 14 residues. Measured with immunoSEQ multiplex PCR; TCRdb has only the in-frame clones, and not every one. There are about 400,000 clones in the sample; around 90% occur only once, and around 3% lies in the top ten. The sequence was collected from a human donor in a cohort sampled during active COVID-19. Sample: peripheral blood. This chain uses TRBV5-6 with TRBJ2-1; maybe TRBD1 (6 bases). The CDR3 DNA reads as TGTGCCAGCAGCTGGAACACAGGGCTTGGAGAGCAGTTCTTC. Amino acid sequence: CASSWNTGLGEQFF.